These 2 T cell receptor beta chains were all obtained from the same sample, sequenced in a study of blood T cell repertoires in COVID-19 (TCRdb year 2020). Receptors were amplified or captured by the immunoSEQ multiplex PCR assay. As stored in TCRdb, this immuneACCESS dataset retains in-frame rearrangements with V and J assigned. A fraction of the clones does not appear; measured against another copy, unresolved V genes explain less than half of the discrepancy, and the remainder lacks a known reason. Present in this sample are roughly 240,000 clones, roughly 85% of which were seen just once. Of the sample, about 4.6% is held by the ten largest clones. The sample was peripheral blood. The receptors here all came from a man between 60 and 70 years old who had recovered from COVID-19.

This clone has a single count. The CDR3 reads CASSYRGNTIYF. CDR3 sequence (DNA): TGTGCCAGCAGCTACAGGGGAAACACCATATATTTT. The V and J genes are TRBV7-9 and TRBJ1-3; TRBD1 might be the D (5 bases). There are 12 residues in the CDR3. In germline, CDR1 is SEHNR, CDR2 FQNEAQ (reference sequence). V was trimmed by 4 bases and J by 4 bases, leaving 5 bases between them.

The CDR3 is CASSSLGGSSYEQYF. CDR3 bases: TGCGCCAGCAGCTCCCTTGGTGGCAGCTCCTACGAGCAGTACTTC. The chain employs TRBV5-1 and TRBJ2-7, with D unclear. V was clipped by 3 bases and J by 0 bases, with 13 bases between them. This CDR3 is built from 15 residues. Germline V lookup: CDR1 SGHRS, CDR2 YFSETQ. Variable domain in full (rest from reference TRBV5-1 and TRBJ2-7): KAGVTQTPRYLIKTRGQQVTLSCSPISGHRSVSWYQQTPGQGLQFLFEYFSETQRNKGNFPGRFSGRQFSNSRSEMNVSTLELGDSALYLCASSSLGGSSYEQYFGPGTRLTVT.